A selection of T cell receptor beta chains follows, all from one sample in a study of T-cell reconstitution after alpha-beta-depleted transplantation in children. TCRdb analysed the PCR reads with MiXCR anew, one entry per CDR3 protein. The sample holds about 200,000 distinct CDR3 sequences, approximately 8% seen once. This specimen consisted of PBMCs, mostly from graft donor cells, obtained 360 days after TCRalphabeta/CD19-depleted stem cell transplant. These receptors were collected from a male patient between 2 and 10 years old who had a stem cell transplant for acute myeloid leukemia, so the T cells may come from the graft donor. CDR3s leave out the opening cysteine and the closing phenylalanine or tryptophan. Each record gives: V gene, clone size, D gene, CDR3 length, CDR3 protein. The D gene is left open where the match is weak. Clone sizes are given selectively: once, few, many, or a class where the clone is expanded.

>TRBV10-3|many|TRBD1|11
AISGTGGGHGV
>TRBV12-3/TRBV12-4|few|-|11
ASSRELNQPQH
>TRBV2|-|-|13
ASSLLRAENYGYT
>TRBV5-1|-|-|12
ASSYSGWTGELF
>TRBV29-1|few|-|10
SVDPNPDTQY
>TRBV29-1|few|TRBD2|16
SVEKGPSVSGGFYEQY
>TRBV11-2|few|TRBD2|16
ASSWDPLAGSSYNEQF
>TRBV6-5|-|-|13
ASSYSRWTYNEQF
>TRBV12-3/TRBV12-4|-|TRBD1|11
ASSSTGTQPQH
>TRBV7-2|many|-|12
ASSLAIEYNEQF
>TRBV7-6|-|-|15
ASSPSRGVSPTDTQY
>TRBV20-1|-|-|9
SAERGNEQF
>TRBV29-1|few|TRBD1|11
SVEAGGGQPQH
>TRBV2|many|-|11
ASTRENTGELF
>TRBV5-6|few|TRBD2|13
ASSLPREGYNEQF
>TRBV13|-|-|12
ASHRRYAGNTIY
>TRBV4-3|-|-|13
ASSPKGRMNTEAF
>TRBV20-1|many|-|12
SAPRAESTDTQY
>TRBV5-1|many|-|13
ASSPGTANTGELF